Shown below are 30 T cell receptor beta chains from a single sample sequenced in a study of blood T cell repertoires in COVID-19. The repertoire was sequenced with immunoSEQ multiplex PCR; TCRdb's copy has only in-frame clones and lacks some. Altogether roughly 150,000 clones are present, around 80% being singletons, with the ten largest covering about 19%. The sequenced material came from peripheral blood. These receptors were collected from a woman in her 70s who had recovered from COVID-19.

The chain uses TRBV3-1 (or the pseudogene TRBV3-2) and TRBJ2-1; D is unresolved. There are 11 residues in the CDR3. CDR1 and CDR2 (germline): LGHDT, YNNKEL (reference sequence). V lost 3 bases and J lost 6, with 3 bases in between. Here the CDR3 DNA reads TGTGCCAGCAGCCAGGCCAATGAGCAGTTCTTC. Translating it yields CASSQANEQFF.

The genes are TRBV9 and TRBJ2-3; tentative D call: TRBD2 (7 bases). The CDR3 loop spans 15 amino acids. Germline V lookup: CDR1 SGDLS, CDR2 YYNGEE. V was cut by 6 bases and J by 1 base, with 15 bases left in between. Here the CDR3 DNA reads TGTGCCAGCACAGTGGGGGGGCAGGGCACAGATACGCAGTATTTT. Its translation: CASTVGGQGTDTQYF.

This chain's CDR3 is CASSRLLRADEQYF. The CDR3 DNA follows: TGTGCCAGCAGTCGCCTGCTCAGGGCAGACGAGCAGTACTTC. The chain combines TRBV28 with TRBJ2-7; possibly TRBD1 for D (5 bases). The CDR3 runs to 14 residues. The V gene lost 5 bases and the J gene lost 5 bases, with 16 bases spanning the gap. Germline values: CDR1 MDHEN, CDR2 SYDVKM.

This chain links TRBV29-1 with TRBJ2-1; 13 bases align to TRBD2. V dropped 7 bases and J dropped 0; count of bases not matched to a gene: 9. Germline CDR1 is SQVTM and CDR2 is ANQGSEA. There are 17 residues in the CDR3. CDR3: CSAKTSGRASSYNEQFF. The CDR3 DNA reads TGCAGCGCGAAAACTAGCGGGAGGGCCAGCTCCTACAATGAGCAGTTCTTC.

This clone appeared a few times. This chain uses TRBV19 with TRBJ2-7; D unresolved. The CDR3 runs 15 residues. The germline V and J ends were trimmed by 5 bases and 2 bases, with 16 bases remaining between them. Germline V lookup: CDR1 LNHDA, CDR2 SQIVND (reference sequence). The CDR3 is CASSAGGGRTYEQYF. The CDR3 nucleotides read TGTGCCAGTAGTGCCGGCGGTGGCAGAACCTACGAGCAGTACTTC.

The V gene is TRBV6-1, the J gene TRBJ1-2; D is uncertain. This CDR3 is built from 12 residues. V dropped 3 bases and J dropped 8 bases, with 10 bases sitting between them. CDR1 MNHNS and CDR2 SASEGT come from the germline V gene. In DNA form, the CDR3 reads TGTGCCAGCAGTGAGGGAGGTAGGGGCTACACCTTC. It specifies CASSEGGRGYTF.

The chain links TRBV27 to TRBJ2-7; D remains ambiguous. V was cut by 6 bases and J by 6 bases, with 15 bases left in between. Germline V CDR1 and CDR2: MNHEY, SMNVEV (reference sequence). The CDR3 sequence is 13 residues long. CDR3 amino acids: CASRPQAPLEQYF. The CDR3 DNA is TGTGCCAGCAGGCCGCAGGCCCCTCTCGAGCAGTACTTC.

This chain links TRBV5-4 with TRBJ2-1; 9 nucleotides align to TRBD2. The CDR3 is made up of 15 amino acids. CDR1 is SGHNT, CDR2 YYREEE, per germline (reference sequence). V gave up 5 bases and J gave up 7 bases; unmatched junction bases: 10. The CDR3 here is CASRPQTSGGNEQFF. In DNA form, the CDR3 reads TGTGCCAGCAGGCCTCAGACTAGCGGAGGGAATGAGCAGTTCTTC.

The chain joins TRBV7-3 to TRBJ2-1; tentatively, D is TRBD1 (6 bases). The ends were cut back, 4 bases at V and 4 bases at J, with 11 bases in the middle. This CDR3 spans 14 amino acids. Looked up from germline, CDR1 is SGHTA and CDR2 is FQGTGA. The CDR3 is CASSYQTGYNEQFF. Here the CDR3 DNA reads TGTGCCAGCAGCTACCAGACAGGATACAATGAGCAGTTCTTC.

The chain links TRBV19 to TRBJ1-5; D possibly corresponds to TRBD1 (6 bases). The CDR3 is 15 residues long. Deletions cut 4 bases from V and 6 bases from J, with 16 bases between. Germline V gives CDR1 LNHDA, CDR2 SQIVND (reference sequence). CDR3 sequence: CASSTGHTGGQPQHF. The CDR3 region has the DNA TGTGCCAGTAGTACGGGACACACCGGAGGTCAGCCCCAGCATTTT.

This clone was recorded once. The CDR3 reads CASSSGLRGEQFF. In DNA form, the CDR3 reads TGTGCCAGTAGCTCGGGCCTGCGGGGTGAGCAGTTCTTC. The chain links TRBV19 to TRBJ2-1, with D possibly being TRBD2 (6 bases). Germline values: CDR1 LNHDA, CDR2 SQIVND (reference sequence). The V and J ends lost 6 bases and 9 bases respectively, with 15 bases between them. The CDR3 is 13 amino acids. Using reference TRBV19 and TRBJ2-1 for the parts outside the CDR3, the full variable domain is DGGITQSPKYLFRKEGQNVTLSCEQNLNHDAMYWYRQDPGQGLRLIYYSQIVNDFQKGDIAEGYSVSREKKESFPLTVTSAQKNPTAFYLCASSSGLRGEQFFGPGTRLTVL.

Only a few counts were recorded for this clone. V usage is TRBV7-3 and J usage is TRBJ1-2; D may be TRBD1 (5 bases). V was trimmed by 4 bases and J by 7 bases, leaving 16 bases between them. Germline V gene sequence: CDR1 SGHTA, CDR2 FQGTGA. The CDR3 loop spans 14 amino acids. For the CDR3, the DNA is TGTGCCAGCAGCTCTGCCCAGGGTCAGGGTGGCTACACCTTC. This translates into CASSSAQGQGGYTF.

This clone was found a few times. The chain has TRBV4-2 and TRBJ2-1; 10 nucleotides align to TRBD2. This CDR3 contains 17 residues. Trimming cost V 2 bases and J 12 bases; bases outside gene matches: 16. Germline values: CDR1 LGHNA, CDR2 YNFKEQ. The CDR3 bases are TGTGCCAGCAGCCAACCCGTAGGACTAGCGGACCCTAAGGGGCAGTTCTTC. Amino acids: CASSQPVGLADPKGQFF.

The chain employs TRBV29-1 and TRBJ2-1, with 7 bases aligning to TRBD2. The CDR3 runs to 18 residues. Trimming at V came to 0 bases and at J to 0 bases, leaving 11 bases not matched to a gene. Germline V gene lookup returns CDR1 SQVTM and CDR2 ANQGSEA. The CDR3: CSVEEISASGPSYNEQFF. The CDR3 nucleotides read TGCAGCGTTGAAGAAATTTCAGCTAGCGGCCCCTCCTACAATGAGCAGTTCTTC.

This clone was counted a few times. The chain uses TRBV7-9 and TRBJ2-7; D is undetermined. V was clipped by 5 bases and J by 1 base, with 18 bases between them. CDR1 is SEHNR, CDR2 FQNEAQ, per germline (reference sequence). The CDR3 runs to 16 residues. The CDR3 here is CASSPVGGLLSYEQYF. The CDR3, as DNA: TGTGCCAGCAGCCCCGTTGGTGGCCTGCTTTCCTACGAGCAGTACTTC.

V is TRBV14 and J is TRBJ2-3; the match to TRBD2 covers 7 bases. CDR1 is SGHDN, CDR2 FVKESK, per germline. This CDR3 has 15 residues. J gave up 1 base and V 6 bases, and 7 bases lay outside the gene matches. The CDR3 nucleotides are TGTGCCAGCAGGGGAGGGCGAGGAGGCACAGATACGCAGTATTTT. Protein: CASRGGRGGTDTQYF.

There are many counts of this clone. This chain uses TRBV4-2 with TRBJ1-5; D is perhaps TRBD1 (6 bases). The V and J ends lost 6 bases and 3 bases respectively, with 12 bases between them. The CDR3 runs to 14 residues. Germline loops: CDR1 LGHNA, CDR2 YNFKEQ. The CDR3: CASRPGQPNQPQHF. The CDR3 DNA follows: TGTGCCAGCAGGCCAGGACAGCCCAATCAGCCCCAGCATTTT.

J is TRBJ1-6 and V is TRBV18, with a weak D call TRBD1 (6 bases). Germline V lookup: CDR1 KGHSH, CDR2 LQKENI. V lost 3 bases to trimming and J lost 2 bases, with 14 bases between them. This CDR3 region has 17 residues. CDR3 nucleotide sequence: TGTGCCAGCTCACCTACAGGGAGTGGGGCCTATAATTCACCCCTCCACTTT. This codes for CASSPTGSGAYNSPLHF.

The rearrangement links TRBV9 to TRBJ2-3, with TRBD1 matching 8 bases. The junction had 13 bases not matched to a gene; V was cut back by 6 bases and J by 4 bases. Germline assignment: CDR1 SGDLS and CDR2 YYNGEE. The CDR3 consists of 16 residues. The DNA of the CDR3 is TGTGCCAGCACCTCCAAGGCAGGGGGCTTGGCAGATACGCAGTATTTT. Translated, it gives CASTSKAGGLADTQYF.

Only a few counts were recorded for this clone. V and J are TRBV7-2 and TRBJ2-7, with 10 positions matching TRBD2. CDR1 is SGHTA and CDR2 is FQGNSA in the germline V gene. CDR3 length: 14 amino acids. V lost 5 bases and J lost 6; bases outside the gene matches: 7. The CDR3 DNA sequence: TGTGCCAGCAGCCACCGCCGACTAGCGGGCGAGCAGTACTTC. Amino acids: CASSHRRLAGEQYF.

This chain joins TRBV7-3 and TRBJ1-1, with 8 bases lining up with TRBD1. CDR1 and CDR2 (germline): SGHTA, FQGTGA. The CDR3 spans 13 residues. V shed 7 bases, J shed 6 bases, and the junction held 7 bases outside the gene matches. For the CDR3, the DNA is TGTGCCAGCACCGCAGGACAGGGCGCTGAAGCTTTCTTT. This sequence encodes CASTAGQGAEAFF. The entire variable domain, with the rest obtained from reference TRBV7-3 and TRBJ1-1, is as follows: GAGVSQTPSNKVTEKGKYVELRCDPISGHTALYWYRQSLGQGPEFLIYFQGTGAADDSGLPNDRFFAVRPEGSVSTLKIQRTERGDSAVYLCASTAGQGAEAFFGQGTRLTVV.

The gene calls are TRBV7-7 and TRBJ2-5; 7 positions match TRBD1. CDR3 length: 15 residues. The V and J ends lost 5 bases and 0 bases, in that order; junction bases with no gene match: 6. The germline V gene encodes CDR1 SSHAT and CDR2 FNYEAQ (reference sequence). CDR3 amino acids: CASSPEGAYQETQYF. The CDR3, as DNA: TGTGCCAGCAGCCCCGAGGGGGCGTACCAAGAGACCCAGTACTTC.

This clone was seen once. This chain connects TRBV2 to TRBJ1-5; D unresolved. The CDR3 is made up of 14 amino acids. Trimming pared 4 bases from V and 6 bases from J, leaving 13 bases between. Germline V gene lookup returns CDR1 SNHLY and CDR2 FYNNEI. This CDR3 is CASSAGGYGQPQHF. The DNA for the CDR3 is TGTGCCAGCAGTGCTGGAGGGTACGGTCAGCCCCAGCATTTT.

This clone appeared once. The chain has TRBV27 and TRBJ1-1; tentative D call: TRBD1 (5 bases). The germline gives CDR1 MNHEY, CDR2 SMNVEV (reference sequence). The CDR3 loop spans 14 amino acids. Trimming cost V 4 bases and J 1 base, with 10 bases left between them. CDR3 DNA: TGTGCCAGCAGTTCGCCAGGGTGGAACACTGAAGCTTTCTTT. Residues: CASSSPGWNTEAFF.

The V call is TRBV18, the J call TRBJ2-6; D might be TRBD2 (5 bases). V lost 3 bases and J 0 bases, leaving 24 bases between the germline ends. The germline V gene has CDR1 KGHSH and CDR2 LQKENI. The CDR3 runs 21 residues. The CDR3 loop reads CASSPPYGSKAGLSGANVLTF. The CDR3, as DNA: TGTGCCAGCTCACCTCCATATGGGTCTAAGGCGGGCCTCTCTGGGGCCAACGTCCTGACTTTC.

V usage is TRBV7-2 and J usage is TRBJ2-7; 13 bases match TRBD2. Germline lookup yields CDR1 SGHTA and CDR2 FQGNSA. J lost 6 bases, V lost 4 bases, and 3 bases had no gene match. The CDR3 extends over 14 amino acids. This chain's CDR3 is CASSSGLAGTEQYF. The CDR3 nucleotides read TGTGCCAGCAGCTCGGGACTAGCGGGAACCGAGCAGTACTTC.

Written as DNA, the CDR3 is TGTGCCACCAGCCGGACTAGCGGGAGTGATGAGCAGTTCTTC. Protein: CATSRTSGSDEQFF. V and J are TRBV24-1 and TRBJ2-1; 13 bases match TRBD2. Per germline, CDR1 KGHDR and CDR2 SFDVKD. CDR3 length: 14 residues. The J segment lost 8 bases and the V segment lost 7 bases, leaving 4 bases of the junction unmatched.

The chain carries TRBV6-2 or TRBV6-3 and TRBJ2-3, with TRBD2 identical over 7 bases. With 2 bases clipped from V and 7 bases from J, the junction kept 9 bases outside the gene matches. The CDR3 consists of 15 residues. Germline lookup yields CDR1 MNHEY and CDR2 SVGEGT. CDR3 bases: TGTGCCAGCAGTTACGGGGCGGGAGTCGGGAATACGCAGTATTTT. Residues: CASSYGAGVGNTQYF.

V usage is TRBV29-1 and J usage is TRBJ1-1; perhaps TRBD1 as D (5 bases). Per the germline V gene, CDR1 is SQVTM and CDR2 is ANQGSEA. The CDR3 contains 13 residues. The V and J ends lost 1 base and 7 bases respectively, with 13 bases between them. CDR3 protein: CSVEAIGGGEAFF. CDR3 bases: TGCAGCGTTGAAGCCATCGGGGGGGGTGAAGCTTTCTTT.

The V call is TRBV20-1, the J call TRBJ2-7; maybe TRBD1 (6 bases). Germline CDR1 reads DFQATT; CDR2 reads SNEGSKA (reference sequence). With 4 bases removed from V and 4 bases from J, the gap between germline ends came to 8 bases. The CDR3 totals 11 residues. The DNA for the CDR3 is TGCAGTGCTACAGGGGATTACGAGCAGTACTTC. This gives the protein CSATGDYEQYF.